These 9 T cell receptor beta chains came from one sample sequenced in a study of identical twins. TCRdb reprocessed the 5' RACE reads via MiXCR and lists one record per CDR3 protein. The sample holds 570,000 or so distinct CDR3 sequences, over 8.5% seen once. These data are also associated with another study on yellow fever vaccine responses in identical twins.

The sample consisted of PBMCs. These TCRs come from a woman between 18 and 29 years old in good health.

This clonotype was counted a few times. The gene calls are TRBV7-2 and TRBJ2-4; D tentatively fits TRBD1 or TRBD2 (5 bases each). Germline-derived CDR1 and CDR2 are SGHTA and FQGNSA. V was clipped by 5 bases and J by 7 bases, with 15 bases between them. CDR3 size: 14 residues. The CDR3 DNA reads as TGTGCCAGCAGCACCTCACCGGGGCTCAACATTCAGTACTTC. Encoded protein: CASSTSPGLNIQYF.

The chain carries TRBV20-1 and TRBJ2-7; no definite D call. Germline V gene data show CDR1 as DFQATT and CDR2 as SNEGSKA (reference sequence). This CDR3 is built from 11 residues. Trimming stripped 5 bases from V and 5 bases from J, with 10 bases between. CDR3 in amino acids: CSASPHDEQYF. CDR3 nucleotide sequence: TGCAGTGCTTCCCCCCATGACGAGCAGTACTTC.

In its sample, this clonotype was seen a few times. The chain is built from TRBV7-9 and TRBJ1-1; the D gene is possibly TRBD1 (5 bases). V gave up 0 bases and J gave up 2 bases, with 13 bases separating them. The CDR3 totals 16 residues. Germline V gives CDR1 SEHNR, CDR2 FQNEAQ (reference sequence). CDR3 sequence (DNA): TGTGCCAGCAGCTTAGCCGGGGCCCTAGGAAACACTGAAGCTTTCTTT. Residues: CASSLAGALGNTEAFF.

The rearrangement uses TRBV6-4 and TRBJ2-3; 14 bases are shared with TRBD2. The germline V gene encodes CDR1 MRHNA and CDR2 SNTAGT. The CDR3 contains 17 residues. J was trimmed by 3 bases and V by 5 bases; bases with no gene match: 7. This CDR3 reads CASSRSGLAGATDTQYF. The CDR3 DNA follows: TGTGCCAGCAGTCGTTCGGGACTAGCGGGAGCAACAGATACGCAGTATTTT.

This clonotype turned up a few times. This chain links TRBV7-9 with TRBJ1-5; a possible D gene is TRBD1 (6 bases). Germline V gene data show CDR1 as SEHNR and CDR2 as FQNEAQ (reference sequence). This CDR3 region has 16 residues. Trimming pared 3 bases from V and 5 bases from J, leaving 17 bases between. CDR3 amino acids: CASSLETGAADQPQHF. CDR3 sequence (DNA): TGTGCCAGCAGCTTGGAGACAGGAGCCGCAGATCAGCCCCAGCATTTT.

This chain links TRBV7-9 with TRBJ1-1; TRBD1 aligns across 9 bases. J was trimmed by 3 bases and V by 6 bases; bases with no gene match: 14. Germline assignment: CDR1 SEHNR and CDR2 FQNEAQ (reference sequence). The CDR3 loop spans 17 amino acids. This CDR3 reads CASRGTGFFIGDTEAFF. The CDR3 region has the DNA TGTGCCAGCAGGGGGACAGGGTTCTTTATTGGGGACACTGAAGCTTTCTTT.

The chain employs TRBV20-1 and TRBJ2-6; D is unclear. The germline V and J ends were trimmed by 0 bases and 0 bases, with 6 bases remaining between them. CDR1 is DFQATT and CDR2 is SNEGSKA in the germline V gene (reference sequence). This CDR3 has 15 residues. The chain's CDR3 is CSARDYNSGANVLTF. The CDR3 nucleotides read TGCAGTGCTAGAGATTACAACTCTGGGGCCAACGTCCTGACTTTC.

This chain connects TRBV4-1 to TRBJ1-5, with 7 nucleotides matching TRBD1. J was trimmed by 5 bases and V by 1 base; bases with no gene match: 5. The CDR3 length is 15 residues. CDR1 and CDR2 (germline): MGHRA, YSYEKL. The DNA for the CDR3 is TGCGCCAGCAGCCAAGCCCTACAGGGGCATCAGCCCCAGCATTTT. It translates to CASSQALQGHQPQHF.

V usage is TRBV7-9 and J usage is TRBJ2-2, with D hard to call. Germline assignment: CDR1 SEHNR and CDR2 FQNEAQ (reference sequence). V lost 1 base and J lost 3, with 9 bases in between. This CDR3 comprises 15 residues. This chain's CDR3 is CASSLGGTYTGELFF. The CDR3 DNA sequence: TGTGCCAGCAGCTTAGGAGGCACGTACACCGGGGAGCTGTTTTTT. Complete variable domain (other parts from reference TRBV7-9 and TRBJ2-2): DTGVSQNPRHKITKRGQNVTFRCDPISEHNRLYWYRQTLGQGPEFLTYFQNEAQLEKSRLLSDRFSAERPKGSFSTLEIQRTEQGDSAMYLCASSLGGTYTGELFFGEGSRLTVL.